These 14 T cell receptor beta chains were sequenced from one sample in a study of blood T cell repertoires in COVID-19. TCRdb's copy holds only in-frame clones and misses some; the assay was immunoSEQ multiplex PCR. The sample includes 95,000 to 150,000 clones, around 83% of them seen just once. The sequencing input was PBMCs or T cells enriched from blood (not recorded which). The receptors derive from a woman aged 25 to 39 who had recovered from COVID-19.

This clone was counted a single time. The CDR3 loop is CASSRTSGSSYEQYF. CDR3 nucleotides: TGTGCCAGCAGCCGGACTAGCGGGAGCTCCTACGAGCAGTACTTC. The rearrangement uses TRBV7-6 and TRBJ2-7; TRBD2 agrees at 13 bases. The V and J ends lost 5 bases and 0 bases, in that order; junction bases with no gene match: 1. CDR1 and CDR2 (germline): SGHVS, FNYEAQ. This CDR3 has 15 amino acids.

This rearrangement joins TRBV7-9 to TRBJ2-7, with no clear D. The CDR3 extends over 14 amino acids. Trimming removed 5 bases from V and 4 bases from J, with 15 bases in between. Germline V gives CDR1 SEHNR, CDR2 FQNEAQ (reference sequence). The CDR3 spells CASSPEIVSYEQYF. Written as DNA, the CDR3 is TGTGCCAGCAGCCCTGAAATAGTCTCTTACGAGCAGTACTTC.

This chain joins TRBV21-1 and TRBJ2-3; the table's D call TRBD1 went unverified against the DNA. TRBV21-1 is flagged as a pseudogene. The CDR3 has 14 amino acids. CDR3 DNA sequence: TGTGCCAGCAGCGGCAGGGGGCAGTCAGATACGCAGTATTTT. Translated, it gives CASSGRGQSDTQYF.

The chain links TRBV7-8 to TRBJ1-1; TRBD1 might be the D (5 bases). The CDR3 extends over 15 amino acids. Looked up from germline, CDR1 is SGHVS and CDR2 is FQNEAQ. V shed 2 bases and J shed 0 bases, with 10 bases lying between them. The CDR3: CASSLQWGLNTEAFF. For the CDR3, the DNA is TGTGCCAGCAGCTTACAATGGGGCTTGAACACTGAAGCTTTCTTT.

The chain links TRBV28 to TRBJ2-3, with TRBD2 matching 9 bases. There are 14 residues in the CDR3. Germline V gene sequence: CDR1 MDHEN, CDR2 SYDVKM. V shed 6 bases and J 6 bases; nucleotides not matched to a gene: 7. The DNA of the CDR3 is TGTGCCAGCAGATCTAGCGGGGTCAAGGATACGCAGTATTTT. This translates into CASRSSGVKDTQYF.

The J gene is TRBJ1-4, the V gene TRBV28; 7 bases match TRBD1. Germline loops: CDR1 MDHEN, CDR2 SYDVKM. With V trimmed by 8 bases and J by 7 bases, 13 bases remained unmatched. The CDR3 totals 15 residues. CDR3 DNA sequence: TGTGCCAGCTCAGACAGGGACTCACCAGGTGAAAAACTGTTTTTT. It specifies CASSDRDSPGEKLFF.

V is TRBV4-2 and J is TRBJ2-1; the match to TRBD2 covers 7 bases. Germline V CDR1 and CDR2: LGHNA, YNFKEQ. The CDR3 has 18 residues. V lost 0 bases to trimming and J lost 9 bases; unmatched junction nucleotides: 17. This CDR3 reads CASSQDPTSRSLGAEQFF. In nucleotides, the CDR3 is TGTGCCAGCAGCCAAGATCCGACTAGCCGATCCCTTGGGGCTGAGCAGTTCTTC.

This chain uses TRBV29-1 with TRBJ2-5; D perhaps matches TRBD2 (5 bases). From germline, CDR1 is SQVTM and CDR2 ANQGSEA. The CDR3 has 12 residues. Trimming took 6 bases from V and 5 from J, leaving 13 bases between them. The CDR3 loop reads CSVDEGSETQYF. In nucleotides, the CDR3 is TGCAGCGTAGACGAGGGATCGGAGACCCAGTACTTC.

V usage is TRBV4-2 and J usage is TRBJ1-5; TRBD1 matches 11 bases. CDR3 size: 17 residues. Germline values: CDR1 LGHNA, CDR2 YNFKEQ. The ends lost 0 bases at V and 9 bases at J; junction bases unmatched: 10. CDR3 bases: TGTGCCAGCAGCCAAGACCCCGGGACAGGGGGATCATCGCCCCAGCATTTT. Residues: CASSQDPGTGGSSPQHF.

This chain joins TRBV4-1 and TRBJ2-1, with D hard to call. From germline, CDR1 is MGHRA and CDR2 YSYEKL. The CDR3 is made up of 14 amino acids. The V and J ends lost 0 bases and 2 bases respectively, with 5 bases between them. The CDR3 DNA reads TGCGCCAGCAGCCAAGATGGAGCCTACAATGAGCAGTTCTTC. It specifies CASSQDGAYNEQFF.

The V call is TRBV6-5, the J call TRBJ2-6; maybe TRBD2 (5 bases). V was clipped by 5 bases and J by 0 bases, with 8 bases between them. The CDR3 contains 15 residues. CDR1 and CDR2 (germline): MNHEY, SVGAGI. This chain's CDR3 is CASSNRGSGANVLTF. The CDR3 DNA sequence: TGTGCCAGCAGTAACCGGGGCTCTGGGGCCAACGTCCTGACTTTC.

This clone was recorded once. V and J are TRBV12-3 or TRBV12-4 and TRBJ1-6; D remains unclear. This CDR3 comprises 13 residues. V lost 4 bases and J lost 7, with 8 bases in between. The DNA of the CDR3 is TGTGCCAGCAGTTCCCTACTAAATTCACCCCTCCACTTT. It is translated as CASSSLLNSPLHF.

CDR3 sequence reads: CASSFPTLWGPGGQTQYF. The CDR3 nucleotides are TGTGCCAGCAGCTTTCCCACCCTTTGGGGGCCCGGAGGACAGACCCAGTACTTC. J is TRBJ2-5 and V is TRBV28; possibly TRBD1 for D (6 bases). The V and J ends lost 6 bases and 6 bases respectively, with 29 bases between them. The CDR3 runs to 18 residues. Per the germline V gene, CDR1 is MDHEN and CDR2 is SYDVKM.

The chain has TRBV5-6 and TRBJ2-5; 7 bases are a match to TRBD1. V dropped 3 bases and J dropped 5; count of bases not matched to a gene: 10. The CDR3 contains 15 residues. Germline V gene sequence: CDR1 SGHDT, CDR2 YYEEEE. The CDR3 here is CASSSLPGTDETQYF. The DNA for the CDR3 is TGTGCCAGCAGCTCCCTACCCGGGACAGACGAGACCCAGTACTTC.